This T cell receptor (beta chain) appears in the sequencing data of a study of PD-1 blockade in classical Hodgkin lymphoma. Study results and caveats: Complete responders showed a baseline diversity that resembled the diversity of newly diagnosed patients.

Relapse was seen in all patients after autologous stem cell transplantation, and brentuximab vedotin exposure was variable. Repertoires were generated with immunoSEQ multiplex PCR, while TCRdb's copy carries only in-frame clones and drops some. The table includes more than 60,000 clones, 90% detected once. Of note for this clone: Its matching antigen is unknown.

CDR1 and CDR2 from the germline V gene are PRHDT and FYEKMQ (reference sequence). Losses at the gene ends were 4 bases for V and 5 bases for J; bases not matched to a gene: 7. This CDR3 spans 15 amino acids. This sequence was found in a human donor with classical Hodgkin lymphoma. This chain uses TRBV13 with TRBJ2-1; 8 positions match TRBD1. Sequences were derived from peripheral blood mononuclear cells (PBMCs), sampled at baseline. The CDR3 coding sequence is TGTGCCAGCAGCTACACAGGGGGAGCCGACAATGAGCAGTTCTTC. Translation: CASSYTGGADNEQFF. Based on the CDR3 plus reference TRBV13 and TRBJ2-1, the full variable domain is AAGVIQSPRHLIKEKRETATLKCYPIPRHDTVYWYQQGPGQDPQFLISFYEKMQSDKGSIPDRFSAQQFSDYHSELNMSSLELGDSALYFCASSYTGGADNEQFFGPGTRLTVL.